These 29 T cell receptor beta chains share one sample of origin, sequenced in a study of early T cells in non-severe SARS-CoV-2 infection. TCRdb re-called the 5' RACE reads with MiXCR, one entry per CDR3 protein. Here the sample spans tens of thousands of distinct CDR3 sequences, over 20% being singletons. Sequencing was performed on whole blood, taken at baseline. All receptors derive from an adult who was a healthcare worker with PCR-confirmed SARS-CoV-2 infection or an uninfected control (not recorded which).

This clonotype was observed a handful of times. The chain recombines TRBV3-1 with TRBJ1-2; no clear D gene. The ends were cut back, 1 base at V and 8 bases at J, with 8 bases in the middle. The CDR3 length is 12 residues. Germline V gene lookup returns CDR1 LGHDT and CDR2 YNNKEL (reference sequence). CDR3 sequence reads: CASSQASRGYTF. In DNA, the CDR3 is TGTGCCAGCAGCCAAGCCTCCAGGGGCTACACCTTC.

There are a few counts of this clonotype. The chain links TRBV5-4 to TRBJ1-1, with no clear D. Per the germline V gene, CDR1 is SGHNT and CDR2 is YYREEE (reference sequence). V was clipped by 3 bases and J by 1 base, with 7 bases between them. The CDR3 spans 13 residues. The CDR3: CASSWQKNTEAFF. In nucleotides, the CDR3 is TGTGCCAGCAGCTGGCAAAAGAACACTGAAGCTTTCTTT.

CDR3 sequence reads: CASSSMGRTDTQYF. The CDR3 nucleotides are TGTGCCAGCTCCTCGATGGGGCGCACAGATACGCAGTATTTT. V gene TRBV18 combines with J gene TRBJ2-3; tentatively, D is TRBD1 (5 bases). The ends were cut back, 6 bases at V and 1 base at J, with 11 bases in the middle. The CDR3 covers 14 residues. Germline CDR1 is KGHSH and CDR2 is LQKENI.

This clonotype was seen just once. The chain combines TRBV20-1 with TRBJ2-5, with unresolved D. This CDR3 has 13 residues. The germline V gene has CDR1 DFQATT and CDR2 SNEGSKA (reference sequence). V lost 3 bases to trimming and J lost 4 bases, with 12 bases between them. The CDR3 region has the DNA TGCAGTGCTAGTAGGAGCGTAGGAGAGACCCAGTACTTC. It specifies CSASRSVGETQYF.

In its sample, this clonotype was seen a few times. The DNA for the CDR3 is TGTGCCAGCAGCCAGGGATTCTCGGGGACCCAGTACTTC. This sequence encodes CASSQGFSGTQYF. This sequence joins TRBV13 and TRBJ2-5, with D perhaps matching TRBD1 (5 bases). Looked up from germline, CDR1 is PRHDT and CDR2 is FYEKMQ (reference sequence). Trimming pared 5 bases from V and 7 bases from J, leaving 14 bases between. CDR3 length equals 13 residues.

The V call is TRBV20-1, the J call TRBJ2-7; TRBD1 might be the D (6 bases). The V gene's germline CDR1 is DFQATT and CDR2 SNEGSKA (reference sequence). The CDR3 loop spans 15 amino acids. Trimming removed 7 bases at V and 5 bases at J, with 24 bases between. CDR3 residues: CSVIDRGGPSNEQYF. In DNA, the CDR3 is TGCAGTGTCATCGATAGAGGGGGACCTAGTAACGAGCAGTACTTC.

The V call is TRBV20-1, the J call TRBJ2-2, with a tentative D call TRBD1 (5 bases). V lost 3 bases and J 1 base, leaving 15 bases between the germline ends. Germline assignment: CDR1 DFQATT and CDR2 SNEGSKA (reference sequence). There are 16 residues in the CDR3. The CDR3 loop is CSARGWGRENTGELFF. The CDR3 DNA follows: TGCAGTGCTAGGGGATGGGGCAGGGAGAACACCGGGGAGCTGTTTTTT.

The chain carries TRBV28 and TRBJ2-7, with D unclear. The CDR3 totals 12 residues. CDR1 is MDHEN and CDR2 is SYDVKM in the germline V gene. With 5 bases removed from V and 6 bases from J, the gap between germline ends came to 11 bases. CDR3: CASSRTSTEQYF. The CDR3 coding sequence is TGTGCCAGCAGTCGTACCTCGACCGAGCAGTACTTC.

The genes are TRBV30 and TRBJ2-7; 8 bases fit TRBD1. The CDR3 consists of 12 residues. Germline trimming cut 3 bases from V and 6 bases from J; bases unmatched to any gene: 4. The germline V gene encodes CDR1 GTSNPN and CDR2 SVGIG (reference sequence). CDR3 in DNA: TGTGCCTGGAGGGACAGGGCCGGCGAGCAGTACTTC. Residues: CAWRDRAGEQYF.

V usage is TRBV11-2 and J usage is TRBJ2-3, with D tentatively TRBD1 or TRBD2 (5 bases each). The CDR3 has 15 amino acids. The V end lost 4 bases, the J end lost 6 bases, and 17 bases lay between the germline ends. The germline CDR1 and CDR2 sequences are SGHAT and FQNNGV. Written as DNA, the CDR3 is TGTGCCAGCAGCTCGTGGGGACCGATTGGGGATACGCAGTATTTT. Translated, it gives CASSSWGPIGDTQYF.

The V call is TRBV3-1, the J call TRBJ2-4; either TRBD1 or TRBD2 may supply D (6 bases each). The CDR3 length is 15 residues. V lost 4 bases and J lost 2, with 12 bases in between. The germline V gene encodes CDR1 LGHDT and CDR2 YNNKEL (reference sequence). The CDR3 DNA is TGTGCCAGCAGCCTAAGGGGGGCTTCCAAAAACATTCAGTACTTC. It codes for CASSLRGASKNIQYF.

This chain joins TRBV11-3 and TRBJ2-3; no clear D gene. CDR3 length: 15 amino acids. Deletions cut 1 base from V and 0 bases from J, with 8 bases between. CDR1 is SGHNT, CDR2 YENEEA, per germline. CDR3 sequence reads: CASSLGGPSTDTQYF. CDR3 DNA: TGTGCCAGCAGCTTAGGTGGGCCTAGCACAGATACGCAGTATTTT.

This clonotype showed up just a few times. The chain joins TRBV20-1 to TRBJ2-1; no clear D gene. This CDR3 is built from 11 residues. From germline, CDR1 is DFQATT and CDR2 SNEGSKA (reference sequence). Trimming took off 6 bases at V and 4 bases at J, with 7 bases between the two ends. As DNA, the CDR3 is TGCAGTGCAACGGTGTACAATGAGCAGTTCTTC. This codes for CSATVYNEQFF.

In its sample, this clonotype was seen once. This chain links TRBV20-1 with TRBJ2-5; D unclear. Germline V CDR1 and CDR2: DFQATT, SNEGSKA (reference sequence). The CDR3 contains 15 residues. V was cut by 6 bases and J by 4 bases, with 21 bases left in between. CDR3 amino acids: CSAPTPTGGVETQYF. The DNA of the CDR3 is TGCAGTGCACCAACCCCGACGGGCGGCGTAGAGACCCAGTACTTC.

The chain couples TRBV7-8 to TRBJ1-1; TRBD1 might be the D (5 bases). Germline CDR1 and CDR2: SGHVS and FQNEAQ. V was cut by 2 bases and J by 1 base, with 11 bases left in between. The CDR3 is made up of 15 amino acids. The CDR3 spells CASSLMGPPNTEAFF. Here the CDR3 DNA reads TGTGCCAGCAGCTTAATGGGGCCGCCGAACACTGAAGCTTTCTTT.

This chain links TRBV19 with TRBJ1-5; a possible D gene is TRBD1 (5 bases). This CDR3 contains 14 residues. Trimming pared 5 bases from V and 6 bases from J, leaving 14 bases between. Germline CDR1 is LNHDA and CDR2 is SQIVND (reference sequence). CDR3 sequence: CASSEGLVPQPQHF. CDR3 nucleotides: TGTGCCAGTAGTGAGGGGCTCGTCCCTCAGCCCCAGCATTTT.

In this sample, this clonotype turned up a few times. The J gene is TRBJ2-3, the V gene TRBV7-3, with D perhaps TRBD2 (5 bases). This CDR3 is built from 15 residues. Germline CDR1 SGHTA, CDR2 FQGTGA. V shed 7 bases and J shed 3 bases, with 17 bases lying between them. The CDR3 loop reads CASIPNSGGTDTQYF. The CDR3 DNA is TGTGCCAGCATCCCTAACAGCGGCGGTACAGATACGCAGTATTTT.

This clonotype was detected a few times. V is TRBV5-1 and J is TRBJ1-3; 8 positions agree with TRBD1. Germline V gene lookup returns CDR1 SGHRS and CDR2 YFSETQ. Losses at the gene ends were 5 bases for V and 0 bases for J; bases not matched to a gene: 7. The CDR3 extends over 16 amino acids. The CDR3 loop is CASSRDRGSSGNTIYF. CDR3 coding DNA: TGCGCCAGCAGTCGAGACAGGGGTAGCTCTGGAAACACCATATATTTT.

The rearrangement uses TRBV7-9 and TRBJ2-7, with D perhaps TRBD1 or TRBD2 (5 bases each). The CDR3 covers 12 residues. Germline CDR1 and CDR2: SEHNR and FQNEAQ (reference sequence). The V end lost 8 bases, the J end lost 5 bases, and 13 bases lay between the germline ends. CDR3 sequence: CASQGDAHEQYF. CDR3 nucleotides: TGTGCCAGCCAAGGGGACGCGCACGAGCAGTACTTC. Looking up the rest from reference TRBV7-9 and TRBJ2-7 gives the full variable domain: DTGVSQNPRHKITKRGQNVTFRCDPISEHNRLYWYRQTLGQGPEFLTYFQNEAQLEKSRLLSDRFSAERPKGSFSTLEIQRTEQGDSAMYLCASQGDAHEQYFGPGTRLTVT.

The gene calls are TRBV11-3 and TRBJ2-2; TRBD1 is a possible D gene (5 bases). The germline gives CDR1 SGHNT, CDR2 YENEEA. This CDR3 has 19 amino acids. Trimming left V 4 bases short and J 0 bases short, with 21 bases between. The CDR3 here is CASSSTGHLRGPNTGELFF. The CDR3 DNA reads as TGTGCCAGCAGCTCAACCGGTCATCTTAGGGGCCCGAACACCGGGGAGCTGTTTTTT. The entire variable domain, with the rest obtained from reference TRBV11-3 and TRBJ2-2, is as follows: EAGVVQSPRYKIIEKKQPVAFWCNPISGHNTLYWYLQNLGQGPELLIRYENEEAVDDSQLPKDRFSAERLKGVDSTLKIQPAELGDSAVYLCASSSTGHLRGPNTGELFFGEGSRLTVL.

This chain connects TRBV27 to TRBJ2-3, with 7 bases aligning to TRBD2. The V gene end was trimmed by 5 bases and the J gene end by 2 bases; junction bases not matched to a gene: 13. Germline V gene sequence: CDR1 MNHEY, CDR2 SMNVEV (reference sequence). This CDR3 is 17 amino acids long. CDR3: CASSPPPSGGVTDTQYF. The DNA of the CDR3 is TGTGCCAGCAGTCCACCCCCTAGCGGCGGGGTCACAGATACGCAGTATTTT.

The V gene is TRBV7-2, the J gene TRBJ2-7; no reliable D call. V gave up 0 bases and J gave up 7 bases, with 16 bases separating them. The CDR3 sequence is 15 residues long. Germline-derived CDR1 and CDR2 are SGHTA and FQGNSA. CDR3 sequence reads: CASSLALYGSGEQYF. The CDR3 DNA reads as TGTGCCAGCAGCTTAGCCCTATATGGTTCTGGAGAGCAGTACTTC.

This clonotype came up a few times. The V gene is TRBV12-3 or TRBV12-4, the J gene TRBJ1-6, with no clear D. V was pared by 3 bases and J by 7 bases, with 7 bases between. The CDR3 runs 13 residues. CDR3 DNA: TGTGCCAGCAGTTTGGCGACGAATTCACCCCTCCACTTT. Its protein is CASSLATNSPLHF.

Only a few counts were recorded for this clonotype. CDR3 in DNA: TGTGCCAGCAGCCAGTCGGGACAGGAAAAGCAGTACTTC. It specifies CASSQSGQEKQYF. V gene TRBV3-1 combines with J gene TRBJ2-7, with 8 bases aligning to TRBD1. The V segment lost 3 bases and the J segment 8 bases; nucleotides outside the gene matches: 6. Germline CDR1 and CDR2: LGHDT and YNNKEL (reference sequence). There are 13 residues in the CDR3.

The chain has TRBV6-5 and TRBJ2-7; 7 bases agree with TRBD1. The CDR3 contains 13 residues. J gave up 5 bases and V 6 bases, and 7 bases lay outside the gene matches. Per germline, CDR1 MNHEY and CDR2 SVGAGI. This CDR3 is CASSSLDRDEQYF. DNA for the CDR3: TGTGCCAGCAGCTCACTCGACAGGGACGAGCAGTACTTC.

This clonotype was counted many times. V usage is TRBV4-1 and J usage is TRBJ2-3, with D hard to call. The CDR3 length is 13 residues. The germline V and J ends were trimmed by 0 bases and 3 bases, with 4 bases remaining between them. Germline assignment: CDR1 MGHRA and CDR2 YSYEKL. The CDR3 sequence is CASSQESTDTQYF. CDR3 sequence (DNA): TGCGCCAGCAGCCAAGAAAGTACAGATACGCAGTATTTT.

Only a few counts were recorded for this clonotype. The V gene is TRBV12-3 or TRBV12-4, the J gene TRBJ2-2; D might be TRBD1 or TRBD2, each matching 5 bases. This CDR3 is 13 amino acids long. Trimming took off 4 bases at V and 6 bases at J, with 9 bases between the two ends. In DNA form, the CDR3 reads TGTGCCAGCAGTTCTGGGACCGCCGGGGAGCTGTTTTTT. Protein: CASSSGTAGELFF.

Here the CDR3 reads CASSQVDLGGPYGYTF. CDR3 bases: TGCGCCAGCAGCCAAGTCGATTTGGGGGGCCCCTATGGCTACACCTTC. This rearrangement joins TRBV4-1 to TRBJ1-2; a weak D match, TRBD1 (6 bases). Germline CDR1 MGHRA, CDR2 YSYEKL. This CDR3 has 16 amino acids. Trimming left V 1 base short and J 4 bases short, with 16 bases between.

V is TRBV29-1 and J is TRBJ2-1; tentatively, D is TRBD1 (6 bases). This CDR3 contains 13 residues. V was shortened by 3 bases and J by 6 bases, with 12 bases between the two germline ends. Germline CDR1 is SQVTM and CDR2 is ANQGSEA. The CDR3 nucleotides read TGCAGCGTTGACAGGGGTCAGGTCAATGAGCAGTTCTTC. Amino acids: CSVDRGQVNEQFF.